This TCR delta chain is from a study of gamma-delta chains in newborns, infants, children. Study information: Microbial exposure reportedly drives polyclonal innate γδ T cell expansion after birth.

TCRdb reran clone calling via CATT on the reads. The profile shows nearly 8,500 delta-chain clones, less than 2% of them singletons. This clone was counted only a few times. TCRdb's protein sequence differs at residue 18 from the translated DNA; the protein presented here follows the DNA. The source is a child who was a newborn, infant or young child, either healthy, febrile or measles-vaccinated (not recorded which). The sample taken for sequencing was blood.

The CDR3 DNA follows: TGTGCTCTTGGGGACCCCCGGGGGATACTTTTCTCAACTATCACCGATAAACCCATCTTT. Translating gives CALGDPRGILFSTITDKPIF. The chain uses TRDV1 and TRDJ1, with TRDD3 matching over 9 bases. The germline gives CDR1 TSWWSYY, CDR2 QGS. The CDR3 contains 20 residues.